A single sample is the source of the 25 T cell receptor beta chains below, sequenced in a study of T-cell reconstitution after alpha-beta-depleted transplantation in children. Preparing the TCRbeta library involved the use of unique molecular identifiers. TCRdb reprocessed the PCR reads with MiXCR, giving one entry per CDR3 protein. The sample records fewer than 400,000 distinct CDR3 sequences, approximately 20% being singletons. The material was PBMCs from the stem cell graft donor, obtained from the stem cell graft. Every receptor here comes from a human donor who donated a stem cell graft to a child with acute myeloid leukemia.

This clonotype was observed a single time. The chain employs TRBV7-2 and TRBJ2-1; the D gene is possibly TRBD2 (5 bases). Germline CDR1 and CDR2: SGHTA and FQGNSA. V was clipped by 3 bases and J by 7 bases, with 16 bases between them. The CDR3 consists of 15 residues. Here the CDR3 DNA reads TGTGCCAGCAGCTTTGCCTTCGGACCGGGGAATGAGCAGTTCTTC. This encodes CASSFAFGPGNEQFF.

This chain links TRBV12-3 or TRBV12-4 with TRBJ1-1; TRBD1 matches 10 bases. CDR3 length equals 14 residues. J gave up 6 bases and V 5 bases, and 6 bases lay outside the gene matches. The CDR3 DNA sequence: TGTGCCAGCAGTCCAGGACAGGGGGTCTCTGAAGCTTTCTTT. As protein: CASSPGQGVSEAFF.

The chain recombines TRBV3-1 with TRBJ2-3; TRBD2 aligns across 12 bases. The CDR3 is made up of 17 amino acids. Germline loops: CDR1 LGHDT, CDR2 YNNKEL (reference sequence). V was pared by 4 bases and J by 0 bases, with 5 bases of the junction left unmatched. This CDR3 reads CASSPPSGRASTDTQYF. CDR3 coding DNA: TGTGCCAGCAGCCCCCCTAGCGGGAGGGCTAGCACAGATACGCAGTATTTT.

The rearrangement links TRBV28 to TRBJ1-1; D unclear. The CDR3 is made up of 14 amino acids. Per the germline V gene, CDR1 is MDHEN and CDR2 is SYDVKM. Trimming cost V 4 bases and J 2 bases, with 11 bases left between them. The DNA of the CDR3 is TGTGCCAGCAGTTACCCGGGCCACAACACTGAAGCTTTCTTT. The encoded protein is CASSYPGHNTEAFF.

The chain uses TRBV7-9 and TRBJ2-1, with no clear D. CDR3 length: 14 amino acids. Germline V gene data show CDR1 as SEHNR and CDR2 as FQNEAQ (reference sequence). The V end lost 5 bases, the J end lost 5 bases, and 13 bases lay between the germline ends. The CDR3 here is CASSKSNYNNEQFF. In DNA, the CDR3 is TGTGCCAGCAGCAAGAGCAACTACAACAATGAGCAGTTCTTC.

This chain uses TRBV12-3 or TRBV12-4 with TRBJ2-3, with D tentatively TRBD2 (6 bases). The CDR3 runs to 17 residues. V lost 4 bases and J 0 bases, leaving 17 bases between the germline ends. CDR3 DNA: TGTGCCAGCAGTTCCGGGACTGCCCATACTAGCACAGATACGCAGTATTTT. Translation gives CASSSGTAHTSTDTQYF.

The chain carries TRBV25-1 and TRBJ2-3; the D gene is possibly TRBD1 (6 bases). V gave up 0 bases and J gave up 4 bases, with 11 bases separating them. Germline loops: CDR1 MGHDK, CDR2 SYGVNS. This CDR3 is 15 amino acids long. The CDR3 bases are TGTGCCAGCAGTGAATACTGGCAGGGGTCAGATACGCAGTATTTT. Translated, it gives CASSEYWQGSDTQYF.

This clonotype was seen more than once but under ten times. The rearrangement joins TRBV5-1 to TRBJ2-7; possible D gene TRBD1, 6 bases. Germline V CDR1 and CDR2: SGHRS, YFSETQ. The CDR3 is made up of 12 amino acids. V lost 4 bases and J lost 4, with 9 bases in between. DNA for the CDR3: TGCGCCAGCAGCCCGGACAGATACGAGCAGTACTTC. Translating gives CASSPDRYEQYF. The variable domain in full, with the rest retrieved from reference TRBV5-1 and TRBJ2-7, is KAGVTQTPRYLIKTRGQQVTLSCSPISGHRSVSWYQQTPGQGLQFLFEYFSETQRNKGNFPGRFSGRQFSNSRSEMNVSTLELGDSALYLCASSPDRYEQYFGPGTRLTVT.

The gene calls are TRBV28 and TRBJ2-3, with 10 bases matching TRBD2. The CDR3 extends over 18 amino acids. Germline V gene data show CDR1 as MDHEN and CDR2 as SYDVKM. V lost 5 bases, J lost 2 bases, and 13 bases stayed unmatched. The CDR3 loop reads CASSRATSGAQHTDTQYF. The CDR3 bases are TGTGCCAGCAGTCGGGCCACTAGCGGGGCACAACACACAGATACGCAGTATTTT. The full variable domain, its missing parts supplied by reference TRBV28 and TRBJ2-3, is DVKVTQSSRYLVKRTGEKVFLECVQDMDHENMFWYRQDPGLGLRLIYFSYDVKMKEKGDIPEGYSVSREKKERFSLILESASTNQTSMYLCASSRATSGAQHTDTQYFGPGTRLTVL.

V and J are TRBV4-2 and TRBJ2-7; TRBD1 agrees at 8 bases. This CDR3 contains 20 residues. Germline CDR1 LGHNA, CDR2 YNFKEQ. V lost 1 base, J lost 2 bases, and 19 bases stayed unmatched. In nucleotides, the CDR3 is TGTGCCAGCAGCCAAGGACCGCGGACGGGGAGACAGGGGTTACCCTACGAGCAGTACTTC. Translation gives CASSQGPRTGRQGLPYEQYF.

This clonotype was seen a few times. V is TRBV12-3 or TRBV12-4 and J is TRBJ1-1; 8 bases are shared with TRBD1. CDR3 length: 14 amino acids. V lost 8 bases and J lost 1; bases outside the gene matches: 6. The chain's CDR3 is CASGDRGANTEAFF. CDR3 nucleotides: TGTGCCAGCGGCGACAGGGGTGCGAACACTGAAGCTTTCTTT.

V gene TRBV12-3 or TRBV12-4 combines with J gene TRBJ2-1, with D perhaps matching TRBD2 (5 bases). V was shortened by 4 bases and J by 10 bases, with 17 bases between the two germline ends. The CDR3 is 14 amino acids. CDR3 protein: CASSSTAREGEQFF. The DNA of the CDR3 is TGTGCCAGCAGTTCCACGGCCCGCGAGGGAGAGCAGTTCTTC.

The genes are TRBV6-5 and TRBJ2-1; TRBD2 might be the D (5 bases). The CDR3 runs 15 residues. Trimming removed 0 bases at V and 7 bases at J, with 13 bases between. Per germline, CDR1 MNHEY and CDR2 SVGAGI. The CDR3 loop reads CASSYSLALRNEQFF. CDR3 bases: TGTGCCAGCAGTTACTCTCTAGCACTCAGGAATGAGCAGTTCTTC.

This clonotype has just one count. V is TRBV28 and J is TRBJ2-5; D unclear. CDR3 length: 15 amino acids. Germline CDR1 MDHEN, CDR2 SYDVKM. V lost 3 bases to trimming and J lost 4 bases, with 15 bases between them. In DNA, the CDR3 is TGTGCCAGCAGTTTGGGCGGCAGGAAATTAGAGACCCAGTACTTC. It is translated as CASSLGGRKLETQYF.

The gene calls are TRBV5-1 and TRBJ2-3; the D gene is possibly TRBD2 (6 bases). This CDR3 has 14 amino acids. The germline V gene encodes CDR1 SGHRS and CDR2 YFSETQ. V gave up 4 bases and J gave up 1 base, with 10 bases separating them. CDR3 in DNA: TGCGCCAGCAGCGCCTTAGCGGGCACAGATACGCAGTATTTT. It is translated as CASSALAGTDTQYF.

J is TRBJ2-5 and V is TRBV18; tentative D call: TRBD1 (6 bases). There are 13 residues in the CDR3. Germline CDR1 is KGHSH and CDR2 is LQKENI. Trimming stripped 5 bases from V and 5 bases from J, with 12 bases between. The CDR3 coding sequence is TGTGCCAGCTCAACAGGGATTCGGGAGACCCAGTACTTC. Translating it yields CASSTGIRETQYF.

The chain employs TRBV6-6 and TRBJ1-1; TRBD1 might be the D (6 bases). Trimming left V 3 bases short and J 10 bases short, with 12 bases between. Germline lookup yields CDR1 MNHNY and CDR2 SVGAGI (reference sequence). There are 12 residues in the CDR3. The DNA of the CDR3 is TGTGCCAGCAGTTATTCAGGGGAGAGAGCTTTCTTT. It is translated as CASSYSGERAFF.

The chain carries TRBV11-3 and TRBJ2-7; D could derive from TRBD1 or TRBD2 (5 bases each). Trimming cost V 1 base and J 2 bases, with 12 bases left between them. CDR1 and CDR2 (germline): SGHNT, YENEEA. The CDR3 sequence is 15 residues long. The CDR3 DNA is TGTGCCAGCAGCTTAGGGGACCGTTCGGCCTACGAGCAGTACTTC. Amino acid sequence: CASSLGDRSAYEQYF.

This clonotype was seen repeatedly, ten times or more. This sequence joins TRBV12-3 or TRBV12-4 and TRBJ2-1; D is undetermined. V dropped 4 bases and J dropped 9 bases, with 13 bases sitting between them. The CDR3 extends over 13 amino acids. CDR3 coding DNA: TGTGCCAGCAGTTCAGCCTCTACTGGTGAGCAGTTCTTC. Translated, it gives CASSSASTGEQFF.

This clonotype appeared many times. This chain joins TRBV12-3 or TRBV12-4 and TRBJ2-7; D remains unclear. This CDR3 comprises 12 residues. Trimming left V 2 bases short and J 3 bases short, with 5 bases between. Written as DNA, the CDR3 is TGTGCCAGCAGTTTACCCCGCTACGAGCAGTACTTC. It specifies CASSLPRYEQYF.

The chain recombines TRBV29-1 with TRBJ2-4; D call uncertain. V lost 0 bases and J lost 0, with 9 bases in between. Germline-derived CDR1 and CDR2 are SQVTM and ANQGSEA. This CDR3 contains 15 residues. CDR3 sequence reads: CSVEDPILAKNIQYF. DNA of the CDR3: TGCAGCGTTGAAGATCCGATCCTAGCCAAAAACATTCAGTACTTC. Full variable domain (missing parts from reference TRBV29-1 and TRBJ2-4): SAVISQKPSRDICQRGTSLTIQCQVDSQVTMMFWYRQQPGQSLTLIATANQGSEATYESGFVIDKFPISRPNLTFSTLTVSNMSPEDSSIYLCSVEDPILAKNIQYFGAGTRLSVL.

This clonotype was counted a few times. Here the CDR3 reads CASSISGTSTHNEQFF. CDR3 nucleotides: TGTGCCAGCAGCATCTCCGGGACTAGCACCCACAATGAGCAGTTCTTC. V and J are TRBV7-2 and TRBJ2-1; 9 bases align to TRBD2. V lost 5 bases to trimming and J lost 5 bases; unmatched junction nucleotides: 10. CDR3 size: 16 residues. Germline V gene data show CDR1 as SGHTA and CDR2 as FQGNSA.

The V and J genes are TRBV28 and TRBJ2-5, with D perhaps TRBD2 (6 bases). Germline assignment: CDR1 MDHEN and CDR2 SYDVKM. Deletions cut 6 bases from V and 4 bases from J, with 15 bases between. This CDR3 spans 14 amino acids. CDR3 DNA sequence: TGTGCCAGCAGACCCAGTCGGGAGAGAGAGACCCAGTACTTC. Translation gives CASRPSRERETQYF.

The CDR3 region is CASSLNGGGGTDTQYF. The CDR3 bases are TGTGCCAGCAGCTTAAACGGGGGCGGGGGAACAGATACGCAGTATTTT. The V and J genes are TRBV7-3 and TRBJ2-3, with D possibly TRBD2 on 7 matching bases. V dropped 1 base and J dropped 3 bases, with 14 bases sitting between them. Germline CDR1 SGHTA, CDR2 FQGTGA. This CDR3 is built from 16 residues.

CDR3 DNA sequence: TGTGCCACCAGTAATCAGACAGGGACCTCCTACGAGCAGTACTTC. Its translation: CATSNQTGTSYEQYF. The rearrangement links TRBV24-1 to TRBJ2-7; 7 bases are shared with TRBD1. Germline loops: CDR1 KGHDR, CDR2 SFDVKD. The CDR3 sequence is 15 residues long. The J segment lost 0 bases and the V segment lost 6 bases, leaving 7 bases of the junction unmatched.